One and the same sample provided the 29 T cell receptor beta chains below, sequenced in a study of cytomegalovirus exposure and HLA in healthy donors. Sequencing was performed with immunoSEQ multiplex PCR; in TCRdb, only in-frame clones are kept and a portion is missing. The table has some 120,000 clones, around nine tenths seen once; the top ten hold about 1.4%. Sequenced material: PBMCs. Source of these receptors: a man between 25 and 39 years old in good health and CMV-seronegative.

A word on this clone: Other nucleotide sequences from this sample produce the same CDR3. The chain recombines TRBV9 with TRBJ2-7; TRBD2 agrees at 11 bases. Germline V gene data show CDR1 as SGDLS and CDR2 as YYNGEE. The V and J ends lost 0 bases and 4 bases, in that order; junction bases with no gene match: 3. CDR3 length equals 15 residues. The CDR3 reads CASSVGTSGSYEQYF. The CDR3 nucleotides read TGTGCCAGCAGCGTAGGAACTAGCGGGAGTTACGAGCAGTACTTC.

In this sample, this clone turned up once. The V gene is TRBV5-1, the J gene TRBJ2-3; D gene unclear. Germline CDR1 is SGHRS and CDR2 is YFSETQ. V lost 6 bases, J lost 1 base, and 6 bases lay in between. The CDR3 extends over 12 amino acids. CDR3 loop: CASTSRTDTQYF. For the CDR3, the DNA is TGCGCCAGCACCTCCCGCACAGATACGCAGTATTTT.

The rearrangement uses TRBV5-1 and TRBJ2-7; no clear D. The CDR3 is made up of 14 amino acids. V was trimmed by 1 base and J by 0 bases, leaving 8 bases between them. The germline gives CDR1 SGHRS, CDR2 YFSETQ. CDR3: CASSLTVPSYEQYF. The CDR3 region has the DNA TGCGCCAGCAGCTTGACAGTTCCCTCCTACGAGCAGTACTTC.

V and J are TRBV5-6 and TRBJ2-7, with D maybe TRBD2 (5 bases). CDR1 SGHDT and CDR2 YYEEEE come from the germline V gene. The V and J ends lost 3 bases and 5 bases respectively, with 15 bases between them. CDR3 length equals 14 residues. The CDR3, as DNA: TGTGCCAGCAGCTATAGAACTAGGAGCCACGAGCAGTACTTC. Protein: CASSYRTRSHEQYF.

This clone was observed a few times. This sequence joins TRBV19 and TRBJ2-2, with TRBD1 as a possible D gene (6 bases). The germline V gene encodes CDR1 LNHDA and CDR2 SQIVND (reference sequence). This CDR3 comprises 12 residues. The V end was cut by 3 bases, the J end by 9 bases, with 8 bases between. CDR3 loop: CASSITGWELFF. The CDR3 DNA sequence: TGTGCCAGTAGTATTACAGGGTGGGAGCTGTTTTTT. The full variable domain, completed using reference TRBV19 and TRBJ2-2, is DGGITQSPKYLFRKEGQNVTLSCEQNLNHDAMYWYRQDPGQGLRLIYYSQIVNDFQKGDIAEGYSVSREKKESFPLTVTSAQKNPTAFYLCASSITGWELFFGEGSRLTVL.

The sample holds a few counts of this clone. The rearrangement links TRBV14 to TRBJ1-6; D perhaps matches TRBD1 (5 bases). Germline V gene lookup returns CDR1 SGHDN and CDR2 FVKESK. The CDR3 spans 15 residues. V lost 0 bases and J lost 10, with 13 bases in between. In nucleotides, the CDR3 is TGTGCCAGCAGCCAAGACTCGGGGGTTCGGTCACCCCTCCACTTT. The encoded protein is CASSQDSGVRSPLHF.

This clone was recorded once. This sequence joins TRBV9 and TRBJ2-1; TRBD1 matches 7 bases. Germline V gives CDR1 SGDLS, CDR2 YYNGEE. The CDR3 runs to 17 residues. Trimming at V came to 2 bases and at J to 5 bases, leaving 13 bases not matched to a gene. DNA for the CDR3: TGTGCCAGCAGCGTCCCCTCGACGGGACAGATTAACAATGAGCAGTTCTTC. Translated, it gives CASSVPSTGQINNEQFF.

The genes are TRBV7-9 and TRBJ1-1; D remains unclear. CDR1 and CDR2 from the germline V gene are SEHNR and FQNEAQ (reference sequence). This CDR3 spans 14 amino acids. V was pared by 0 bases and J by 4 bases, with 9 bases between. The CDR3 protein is CASSLAEGGTEAFF. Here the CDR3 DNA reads TGTGCCAGCAGCTTAGCGGAGGGTGGCACTGAAGCTTTCTTT.

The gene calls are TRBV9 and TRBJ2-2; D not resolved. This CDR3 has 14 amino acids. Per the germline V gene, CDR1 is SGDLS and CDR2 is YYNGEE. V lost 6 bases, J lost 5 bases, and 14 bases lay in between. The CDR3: CASTLPSSTGELFF. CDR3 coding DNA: TGTGCCAGCACCCTCCCCTCCTCGACCGGGGAGCTGTTTTTT.

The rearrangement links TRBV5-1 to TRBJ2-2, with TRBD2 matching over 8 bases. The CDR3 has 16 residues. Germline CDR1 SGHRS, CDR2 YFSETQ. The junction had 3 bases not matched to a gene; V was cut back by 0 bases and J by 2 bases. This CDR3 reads CASSLGTSLNTGELFF. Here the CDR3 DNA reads TGCGCCAGCAGCTTGGGGACTAGCCTTAACACCGGGGAGCTGTTTTTT.

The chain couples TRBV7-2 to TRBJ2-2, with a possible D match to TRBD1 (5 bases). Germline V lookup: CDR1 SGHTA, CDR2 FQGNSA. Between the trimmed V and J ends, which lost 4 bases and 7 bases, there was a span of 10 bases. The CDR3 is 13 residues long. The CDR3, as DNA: TGTGCCAGCAGCTCCAACAGGCTCGGGGAGCTGTTTTTT. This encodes CASSSNRLGELFF.

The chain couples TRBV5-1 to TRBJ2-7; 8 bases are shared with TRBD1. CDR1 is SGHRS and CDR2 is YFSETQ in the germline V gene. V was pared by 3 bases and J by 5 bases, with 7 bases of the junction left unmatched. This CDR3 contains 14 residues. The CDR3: CASSSGQGTHEQYF. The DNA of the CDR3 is TGCGCCAGCAGCTCCGGACAGGGTACCCACGAGCAGTACTTC.

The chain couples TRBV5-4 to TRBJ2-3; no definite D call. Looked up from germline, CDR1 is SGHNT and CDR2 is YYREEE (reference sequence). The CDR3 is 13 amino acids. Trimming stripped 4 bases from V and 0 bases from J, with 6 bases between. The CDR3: CASSTYSTDTQYF. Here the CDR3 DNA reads TGTGCCAGCAGCACCTACAGCACAGATACGCAGTATTTT.

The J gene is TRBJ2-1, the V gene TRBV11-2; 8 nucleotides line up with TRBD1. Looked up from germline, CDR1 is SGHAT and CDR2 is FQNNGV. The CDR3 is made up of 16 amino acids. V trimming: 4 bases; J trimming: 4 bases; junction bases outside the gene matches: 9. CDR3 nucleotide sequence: TGTGCCAGCAGCTCGCAGACAGGGGAGGCTTACAATGAGCAGTTCTTC. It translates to CASSSQTGEAYNEQFF. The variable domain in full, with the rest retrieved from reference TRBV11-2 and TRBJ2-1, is EAGVAQSPRYKIIEKRQSVAFWCNPISGHATLYWYQQILGQGPKLLIQFQNNGVVDDSQLPKDRFSAERLKGVDSTLKIQPAKLEDSAVYLCASSSQTGEAYNEQFFGPGTRLTVL.

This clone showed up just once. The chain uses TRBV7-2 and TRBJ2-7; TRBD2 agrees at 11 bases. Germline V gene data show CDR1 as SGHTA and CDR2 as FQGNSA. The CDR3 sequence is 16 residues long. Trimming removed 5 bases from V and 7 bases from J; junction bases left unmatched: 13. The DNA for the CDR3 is TGTGCCAGCAGCCCGGGGGTTACTAGCGGGAGTAAAGAGCAGTACTTC. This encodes CASSPGVTSGSKEQYF.

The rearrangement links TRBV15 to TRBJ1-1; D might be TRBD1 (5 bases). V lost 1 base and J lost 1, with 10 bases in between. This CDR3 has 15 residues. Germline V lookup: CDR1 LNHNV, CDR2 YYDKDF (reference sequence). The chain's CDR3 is CATSRGGGGNTEAFF. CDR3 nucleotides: TGTGCCACCAGCAGAGGTGGCGGGGGGAACACTGAAGCTTTCTTT. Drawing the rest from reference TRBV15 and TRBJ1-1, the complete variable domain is DAMVIQNPRYQVTQFGKPVTLSCSQTLNHNVMYWYQQKSSQAPKLLFHYYDKDFNNEADTPDNFQSRRPNTSFCFLDIRSPGLGDTAMYLCATSRGGGGNTEAFFGQGTRLTVV.

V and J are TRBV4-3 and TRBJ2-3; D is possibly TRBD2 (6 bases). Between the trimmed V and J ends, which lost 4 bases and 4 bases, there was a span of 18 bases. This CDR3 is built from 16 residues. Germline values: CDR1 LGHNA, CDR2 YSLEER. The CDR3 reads CASSPTSGLLPDTQYF. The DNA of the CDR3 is TGCGCCAGCAGCCCCACTTCGGGACTCCTCCCAGATACGCAGTATTTT.

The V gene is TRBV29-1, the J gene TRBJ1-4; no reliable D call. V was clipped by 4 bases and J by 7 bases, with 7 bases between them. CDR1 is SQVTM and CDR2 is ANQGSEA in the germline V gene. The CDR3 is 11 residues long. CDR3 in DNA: TGCAGCGTTGCTGGAGGTGAAAAACTGTTTTTT. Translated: CSVAGGEKLFF.

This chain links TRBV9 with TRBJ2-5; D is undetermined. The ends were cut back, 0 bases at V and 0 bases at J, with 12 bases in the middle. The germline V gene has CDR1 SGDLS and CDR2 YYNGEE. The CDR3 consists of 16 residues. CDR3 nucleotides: TGTGCCAGCAGCGTAGCCCCCAGTTTGGACCAAGAGACCCAGTACTTC. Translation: CASSVAPSLDQETQYF.

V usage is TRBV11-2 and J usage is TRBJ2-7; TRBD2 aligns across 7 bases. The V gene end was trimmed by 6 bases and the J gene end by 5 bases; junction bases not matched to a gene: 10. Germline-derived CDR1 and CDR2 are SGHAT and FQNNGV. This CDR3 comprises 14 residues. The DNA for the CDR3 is TGTGCCAGCAGGTGGGGGGGAGAAGCGGACGAGCAGTACTTC. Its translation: CASRWGGEADEQYF.

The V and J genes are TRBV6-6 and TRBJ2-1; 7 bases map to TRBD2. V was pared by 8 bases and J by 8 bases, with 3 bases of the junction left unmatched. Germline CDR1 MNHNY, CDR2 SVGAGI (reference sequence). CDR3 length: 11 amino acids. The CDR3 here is CASEREDEQFF. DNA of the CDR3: TGTGCCAGCGAACGGGAGGATGAGCAGTTCTTC.

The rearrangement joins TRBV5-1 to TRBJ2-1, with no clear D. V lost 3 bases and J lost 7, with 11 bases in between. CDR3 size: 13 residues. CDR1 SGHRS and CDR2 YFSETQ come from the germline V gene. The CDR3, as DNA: TGCGCCAGCAGCTATAAGGCGGCGAATGAGCAGTTCTTC. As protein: CASSYKAANEQFF.

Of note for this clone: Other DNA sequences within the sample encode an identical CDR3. In DNA, the CDR3 is TGCGCCAGCAGCTTGCCAGGGGGCTATGGCTACACCTTC. It translates to CASSLPGGYGYTF. The chain has TRBV5-1 and TRBJ1-2, with 7 bases lining up with TRBD1. V gave up 1 base and J gave up 4 bases; unmatched junction bases: 1. The CDR3 length is 13 residues. The germline CDR1 and CDR2 sequences are SGHRS and YFSETQ.

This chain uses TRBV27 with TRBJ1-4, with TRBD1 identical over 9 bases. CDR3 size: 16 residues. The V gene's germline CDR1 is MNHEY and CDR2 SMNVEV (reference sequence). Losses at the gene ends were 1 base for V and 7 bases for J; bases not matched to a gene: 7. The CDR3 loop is CASSLYPGQGGEKLFF. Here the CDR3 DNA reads TGTGCCAGCAGTTTATACCCGGGACAGGGTGGTGAAAAACTGTTTTTT.

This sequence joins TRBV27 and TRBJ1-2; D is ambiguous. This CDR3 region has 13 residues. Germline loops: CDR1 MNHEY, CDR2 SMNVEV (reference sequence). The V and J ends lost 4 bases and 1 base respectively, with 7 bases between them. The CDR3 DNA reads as TGTGCCAGCAGTTACGGGGTTAACTATGGCTACACCTTC. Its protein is CASSYGVNYGYTF.

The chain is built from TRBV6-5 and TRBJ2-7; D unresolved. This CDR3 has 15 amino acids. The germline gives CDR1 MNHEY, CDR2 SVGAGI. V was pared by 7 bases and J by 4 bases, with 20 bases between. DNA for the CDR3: TGTGCCAGCACCCCTACGACATCGGTTCGATACGAGCAGTACTTC. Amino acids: CASTPTTSVRYEQYF.

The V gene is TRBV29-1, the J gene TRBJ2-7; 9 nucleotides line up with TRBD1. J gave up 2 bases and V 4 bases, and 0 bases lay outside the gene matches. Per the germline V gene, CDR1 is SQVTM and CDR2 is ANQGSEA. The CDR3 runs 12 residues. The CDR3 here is CSVGQGAYEQYF. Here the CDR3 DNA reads TGCAGCGTTGGACAGGGGGCCTACGAGCAGTACTTC.

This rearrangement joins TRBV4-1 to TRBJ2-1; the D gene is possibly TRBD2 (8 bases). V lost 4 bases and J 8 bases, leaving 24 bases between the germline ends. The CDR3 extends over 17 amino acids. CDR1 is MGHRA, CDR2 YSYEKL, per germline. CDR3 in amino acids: CASSRTRGEAGVDEQFF. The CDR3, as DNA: TGCGCCAGCAGCCGAACCAGGGGGGAAGCGGGAGTCGATGAGCAGTTCTTC.

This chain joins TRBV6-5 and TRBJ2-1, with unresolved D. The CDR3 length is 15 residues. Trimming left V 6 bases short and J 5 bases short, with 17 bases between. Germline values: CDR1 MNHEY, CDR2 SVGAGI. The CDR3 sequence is CASRQVGVLDNEQFF. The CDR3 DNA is TGTGCCAGCAGGCAGGTTGGTGTCCTCGACAATGAGCAGTTCTTC.